The next 11 T cell receptor beta chains were all read from a single sample in a study of T cell repertoires in cytomegalovirus infection. TCRdb independently ran MiXCR on the reads; one entry per CDR3 protein. The sample carries under 250,000 distinct CDR3 sequences, 10% to 15% recorded once. The specimen sequenced was PBMCs. The receptors here all came from a human donor in good health (CMV status not recorded). Some clones in this sample may be carry-over from other donors' samples.

This clonotype was detected only a few times. The rearrangement joins TRBV12-3 or TRBV12-4 to TRBJ2-3; 8 bases fit TRBD1. The CDR3 extends over 16 amino acids. The V segment lost 2 bases and the J segment 1 base; nucleotides outside the gene matches: 5. The CDR3 DNA sequence: TGTGCCAGCAGTTTAATCCAGGGACAGGGCACAGATACGCAGTATTTT. The encoded protein is CASSLIQGQGTDTQYF.

This clonotype occurred a few times. The chain couples TRBV12-3 or TRBV12-4 to TRBJ2-1; 9 nucleotides agree with TRBD2. The CDR3 sequence is 14 residues long. After removal of 8 bases from V and 3 bases from J, the junction contained 5 bases not matched to a gene. This CDR3 is CASSQRGDYNEQFF. In nucleotides, the CDR3 is TGTGCCAGCTCCCAGCGGGGGGACTACAATGAGCAGTTCTTC.

The V gene is TRBV5-1, the J gene TRBJ2-3; D may be TRBD2 (6 bases). This CDR3 contains 15 residues. V lost 5 bases and J lost 6, with 19 bases in between. Germline loops: CDR1 SGHRS, CDR2 YFSETQ. CDR3 DNA sequence: TGCGCCAGCAGTTCCGGGACCCCGGGGGTGGATACGCAGTATTTT. Its protein product is CASSSGTPGVDTQYF.

This clonotype was seen more than once but under ten times. The rearrangement links TRBV5-1 to TRBJ2-5, with 9 bases matching TRBD1. Germline V gives CDR1 SGHRS, CDR2 YFSETQ. The CDR3 runs to 14 residues. V gave up 4 bases and J gave up 1 base; unmatched junction bases: 2. Written as DNA, the CDR3 is TGCGCCAGCAGCAGGACAGGGGTCCAAGAGACCCAGTACTTC. Translated, it gives CASSRTGVQETQYF.

The chain joins TRBV19 to TRBJ1-2; D might be TRBD1 (5 bases). This CDR3 has 14 residues. The V gene's germline CDR1 is LNHDA and CDR2 SQIVND (reference sequence). Deletions cut 7 bases from V and 0 bases from J, with 12 bases between. CDR3 sequence (DNA): TGTGCCAGTACCCCCGGGGGGACTAACTATGGCTACACCTTC. This sequence encodes CASTPGGTNYGYTF. Full variable domain (missing parts from reference TRBV19 and TRBJ1-2): DGGITQSPKYLFRKEGQNVTLSCEQNLNHDAMYWYRQDPGQGLRLIYYSQIVNDFQKGDIAEGYSVSREKKESFPLTVTSAQKNPTAFYLCASTPGGTNYGYTFGSGTRLTVV.

This clonotype was seen at least ten times. The chain has TRBV27 and TRBJ2-3; unclear D gene. The length of the CDR3 is 14 residues. The ends were cut back, 2 bases at V and 6 bases at J, with 12 bases in the middle. Germline values: CDR1 MNHEY, CDR2 SMNVEV (reference sequence). In DNA, the CDR3 is TGTGCCAGCAGTTTAGGGTCCCTTTCGGATACGCAGTATTTT. Translated: CASSLGSLSDTQYF.

The chain has TRBV28 and TRBJ2-7; D may be TRBD2 (5 bases). The CDR3 covers 15 residues. Germline V gives CDR1 MDHEN, CDR2 SYDVKM. Trimming pared 5 bases from V and 2 bases from J, leaving 16 bases between. The CDR3 sequence is CASSPSRAATYEQYF. The CDR3 DNA sequence: TGTGCCAGCAGTCCTTCGCGGGCCGCAACCTACGAGCAGTACTTC.

This clonotype was observed a handful of times. The chain couples TRBV6-2 or TRBV6-3 to TRBJ2-6, with no clear D. The V end lost 2 bases, the J end lost 0 bases, and 11 bases lay between the germline ends. The CDR3 spans 17 residues. Germline V lookup: CDR1 MNHEY, CDR2 SVGEGT. This CDR3 is CASSYPGRTSGANVLTF. CDR3 sequence (DNA): TGTGCCAGCAGTTACCCCGGACGGACCTCTGGGGCCAACGTCCTGACTTTC.

At least ten counts were recorded for this clonotype. This chain uses TRBV10-3 with TRBJ2-2, with 7 bases lining up with TRBD1. V was pared by 6 bases and J by 5 bases, with 12 bases of the junction left unmatched. From germline, CDR1 is ENHRY and CDR2 SYGVKD. CDR3 length: 16 amino acids. The CDR3 coding sequence is TGTGCCATCAGCGACTTGACAGGGCCGGGGACCGGGGAGCTGTTTTTT. Translation: CAISDLTGPGTGELFF.

This clonotype was observed at least ten times. This chain uses TRBV7-2 with TRBJ2-2; 8 nucleotides agree with TRBD2. This CDR3 contains 14 residues. The germline CDR1 and CDR2 sequences are SGHTA and FQGNSA. V lost 5 bases and J lost 7; bases outside the gene matches: 6. The DNA of the CDR3 is TGTGCCAGCAGCCAGAGCGGGAGTGGCGGGGAGCTGTTTTTT. It yields the protein CASSQSGSGGELFF.

The chain employs TRBV7-9 and TRBJ2-7; D not certain. This CDR3 spans 14 amino acids. Germline V gene data show CDR1 as SEHNR and CDR2 as FQNEAQ (reference sequence). V dropped 2 bases and J dropped 3 bases, with 11 bases sitting between them. DNA of the CDR3: TGTGCCAGCAGCTTACTCTCTTGGGGCTACGAGCAGTACTTC. Translated: CASSLLSWGYEQYF.